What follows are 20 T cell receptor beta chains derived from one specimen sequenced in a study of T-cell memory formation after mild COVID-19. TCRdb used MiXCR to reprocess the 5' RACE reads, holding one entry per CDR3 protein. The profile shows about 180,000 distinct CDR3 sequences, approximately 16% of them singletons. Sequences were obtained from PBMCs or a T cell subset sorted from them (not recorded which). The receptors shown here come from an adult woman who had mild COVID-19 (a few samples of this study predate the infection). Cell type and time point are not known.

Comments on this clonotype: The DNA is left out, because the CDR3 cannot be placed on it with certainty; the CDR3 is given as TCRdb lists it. CDR3 sequence reads: CASSKAVWGRGTQYF. This chain uses TRBV21-1 with TRBJ2-5; TRBD1 was called by the table and not checked on the DNA. TRBV21-1 is a pseudogene segment. The CDR3 sequence runs 15 residues, both termini included.

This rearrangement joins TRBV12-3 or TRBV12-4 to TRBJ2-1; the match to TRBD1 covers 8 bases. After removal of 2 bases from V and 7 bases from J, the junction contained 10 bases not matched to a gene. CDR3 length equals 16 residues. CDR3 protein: CASSLSWDRTHNEQFF. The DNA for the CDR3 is TGTGCCAGCAGTTTATCCTGGGACAGGACCCATAATGAGCAGTTCTTC.

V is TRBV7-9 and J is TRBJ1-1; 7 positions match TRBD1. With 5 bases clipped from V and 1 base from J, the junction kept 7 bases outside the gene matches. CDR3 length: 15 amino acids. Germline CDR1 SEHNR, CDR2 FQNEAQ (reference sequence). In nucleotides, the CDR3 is TGTGCCAGCAGCCCTCGACAGGGAGCGAACACTGAAGCTTTCTTT. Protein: CASSPRQGANTEAFF. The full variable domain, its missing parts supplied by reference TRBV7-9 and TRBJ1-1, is DTGVSQNPRHKITKRGQNVTFRCDPISEHNRLYWYRQTLGQGPEFLTYFQNEAQLEKSRLLSDRFSAERPKGSFSTLEIQRTEQGDSAMYLCASSPRQGANTEAFFGQGTRLTVV.

CDR3 coding DNA: TGTGCCAGCAGGCGGGCGGTCCCCAACACTGAAGCTTTCTTT. Translated, it gives CASRRAVPNTEAFF. The chain is built from TRBV6-5 and TRBJ1-1; D call uncertain. The CDR3 spans 14 residues. Germline CDR1 MNHEY, CDR2 SVGAGI. The V gene lost 6 bases and the J gene lost 2 bases, with 13 bases spanning the gap.

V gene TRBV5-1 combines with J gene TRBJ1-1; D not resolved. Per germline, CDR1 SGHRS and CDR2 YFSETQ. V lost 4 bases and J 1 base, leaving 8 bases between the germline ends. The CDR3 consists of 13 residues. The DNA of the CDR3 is TGCGCCAGCAGCCCAGTATCGAACACTGAAGCTTTCTTT. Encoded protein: CASSPVSNTEAFF.

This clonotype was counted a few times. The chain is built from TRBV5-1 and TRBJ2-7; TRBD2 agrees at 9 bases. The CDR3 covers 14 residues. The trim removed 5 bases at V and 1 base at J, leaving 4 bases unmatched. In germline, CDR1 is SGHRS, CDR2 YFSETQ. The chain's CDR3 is CASRAGGVSYEQYF. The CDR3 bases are TGCGCCAGCAGAGCGGGGGGAGTATCCTACGAGCAGTACTTC.

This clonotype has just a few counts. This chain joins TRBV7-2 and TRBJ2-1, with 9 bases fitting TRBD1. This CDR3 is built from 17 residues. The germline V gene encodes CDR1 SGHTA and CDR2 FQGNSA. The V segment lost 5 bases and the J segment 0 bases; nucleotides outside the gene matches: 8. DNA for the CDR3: TGTGCCAGCAGCCTGGACAGGGGCCTTAGCTCCTACAATGAGCAGTTCTTC. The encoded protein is CASSLDRGLSSYNEQFF.

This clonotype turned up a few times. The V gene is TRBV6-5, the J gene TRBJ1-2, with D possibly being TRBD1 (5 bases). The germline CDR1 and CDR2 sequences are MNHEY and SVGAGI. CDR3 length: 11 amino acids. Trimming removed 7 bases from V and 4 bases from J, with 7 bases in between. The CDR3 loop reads CASTGGYGYTF. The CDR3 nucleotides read TGTGCCAGCACGGGGGGCTATGGCTACACCTTC.

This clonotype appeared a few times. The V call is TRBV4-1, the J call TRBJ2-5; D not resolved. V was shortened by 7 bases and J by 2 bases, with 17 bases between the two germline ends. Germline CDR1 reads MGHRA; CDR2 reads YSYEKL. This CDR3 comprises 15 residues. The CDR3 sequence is CASTATEREQETQYF. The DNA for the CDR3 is TGCGCCAGCACCGCGACTGAGCGAGAACAAGAGACCCAGTACTTC.

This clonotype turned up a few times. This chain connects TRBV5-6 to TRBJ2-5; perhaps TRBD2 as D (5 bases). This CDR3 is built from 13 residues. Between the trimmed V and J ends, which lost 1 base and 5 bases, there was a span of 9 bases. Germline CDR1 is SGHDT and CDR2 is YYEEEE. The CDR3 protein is CASSLWVAETQYF. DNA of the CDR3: TGTGCCAGCAGCTTGTGGGTAGCGGAGACCCAGTACTTC.

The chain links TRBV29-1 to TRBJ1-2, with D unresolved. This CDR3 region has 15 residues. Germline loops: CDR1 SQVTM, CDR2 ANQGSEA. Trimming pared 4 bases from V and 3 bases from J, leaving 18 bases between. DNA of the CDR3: TGCAGCGTTGGTCCCCCGGCCGCTAGGGACTATGGCTACACCTTC. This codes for CSVGPPAARDYGYTF.

The CDR3 loop is CASSPRGTGEVREQFF. The CDR3 coding sequence is TGTGCCAGCAGCCCTCGAGGGACAGGGGAAGTACGGGAGCAGTTCTTC. The rearrangement joins TRBV7-8 to TRBJ2-1; 10 bases are a match to TRBD1. Germline V gene sequence: CDR1 SGHVS, CDR2 FQNEAQ. The CDR3 runs to 16 residues. Trimming at V came to 5 bases and at J to 10 bases, leaving 14 bases not matched to a gene.

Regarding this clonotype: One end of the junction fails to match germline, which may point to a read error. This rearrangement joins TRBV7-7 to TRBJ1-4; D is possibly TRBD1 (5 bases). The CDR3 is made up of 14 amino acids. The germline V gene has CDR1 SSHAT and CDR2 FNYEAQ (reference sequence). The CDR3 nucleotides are TGTGCTAGCAGCCCCGGGCCGGGGCCTGAAAAACTGTTTTTT. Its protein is CASSPGPGPEKLFF.

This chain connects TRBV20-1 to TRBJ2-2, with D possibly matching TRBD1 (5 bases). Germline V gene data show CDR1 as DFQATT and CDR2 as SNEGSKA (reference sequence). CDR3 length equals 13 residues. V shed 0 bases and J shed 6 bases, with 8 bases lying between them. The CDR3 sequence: CSARDPGPGELFF. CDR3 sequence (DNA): TGCAGTGCTAGAGATCCAGGGCCCGGGGAGCTGTTTTTT.

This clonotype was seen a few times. CDR3 protein: CASSVRGGPPETQYF. Written as DNA, the CDR3 is TGTGCCAGCAGTGTTAGGGGGGGACCTCCAGAGACCCAGTACTTC. V gene TRBV6-5 combines with J gene TRBJ2-5; TRBD2 is a possible D gene (7 bases). Germline assignment: CDR1 MNHEY and CDR2 SVGAGI. This CDR3 region has 15 residues. V was pared by 5 bases and J by 4 bases, with 17 bases between.

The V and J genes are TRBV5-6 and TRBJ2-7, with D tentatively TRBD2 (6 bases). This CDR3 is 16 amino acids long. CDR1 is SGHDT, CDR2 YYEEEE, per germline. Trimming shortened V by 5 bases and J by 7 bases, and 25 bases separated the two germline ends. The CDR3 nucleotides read TGTGCCAGCAGTTGGAGGCCGGGAGCACGAACGGGGGAGCAGTACTTC. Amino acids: CASSWRPGARTGEQYF.

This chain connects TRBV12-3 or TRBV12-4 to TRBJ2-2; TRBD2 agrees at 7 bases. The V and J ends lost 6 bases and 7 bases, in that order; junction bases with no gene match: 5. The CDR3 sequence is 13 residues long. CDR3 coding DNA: TGTGCCAGCAGCCGAACGGGGGGCGGGGAGCTGTTTTTT. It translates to CASSRTGGGELFF.

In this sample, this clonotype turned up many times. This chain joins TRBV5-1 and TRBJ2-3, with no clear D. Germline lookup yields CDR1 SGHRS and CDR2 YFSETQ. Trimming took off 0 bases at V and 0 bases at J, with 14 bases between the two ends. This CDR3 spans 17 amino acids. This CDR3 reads CASSLASGLTSTDTQYF. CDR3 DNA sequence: TGCGCCAGCAGCTTGGCTTCGGGTCTGACTAGCACAGATACGCAGTATTTT.

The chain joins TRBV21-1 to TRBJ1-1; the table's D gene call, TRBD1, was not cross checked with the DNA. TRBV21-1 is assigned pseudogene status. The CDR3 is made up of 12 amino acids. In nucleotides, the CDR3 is TGTGCCAGAGCGACAGGGGACACTGAAGCTTTCTTT. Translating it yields CARATGDTEAFF.

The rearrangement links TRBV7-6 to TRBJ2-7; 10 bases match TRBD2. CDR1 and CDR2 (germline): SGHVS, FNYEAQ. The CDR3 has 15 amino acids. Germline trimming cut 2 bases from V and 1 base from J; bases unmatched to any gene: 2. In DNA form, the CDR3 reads TGTGCCAGCAGCTTACCAGCGGGAGGGTCCTACGAGCAGTACTTC. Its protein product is CASSLPAGGSYEQYF.